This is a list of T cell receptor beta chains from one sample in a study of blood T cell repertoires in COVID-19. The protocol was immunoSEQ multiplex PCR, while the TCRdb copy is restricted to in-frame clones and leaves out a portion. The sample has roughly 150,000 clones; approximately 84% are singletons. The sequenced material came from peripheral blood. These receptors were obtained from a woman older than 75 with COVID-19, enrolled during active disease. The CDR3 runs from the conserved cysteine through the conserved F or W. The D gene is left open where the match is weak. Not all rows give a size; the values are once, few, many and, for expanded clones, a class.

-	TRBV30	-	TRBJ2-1	CAWSVRGAGYNEQFF	TGTGCCTGGAGTGTAAGGGGAGCGGGTTACAATGAGCAGTTCTTC
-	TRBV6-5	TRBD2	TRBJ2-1	CASSQTSGIDEQFF	TGTGCCAGCAGTCAGACTAGCGGGATCGATGAGCAGTTCTTC
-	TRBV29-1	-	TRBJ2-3	CSVWGGTDTQYF	TGCAGCGTCTGGGGGGGCACAGATACGCAGTATTTT
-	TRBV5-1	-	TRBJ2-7	CASSLVSRVGSYEQYF	TGCGCCAGCAGCTTGGTGTCACGGGTAGGCTCCTACGAGCAGTACTTC
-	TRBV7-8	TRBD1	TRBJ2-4	CASSSRDSLAKNIQYF	TGTGCCAGCAGCTCCCGGGACAGCCTAGCCAAAAACATTCAGTACTTC
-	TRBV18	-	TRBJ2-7	CASSPLALRDEQYF	TGTGCCAGCTCACCACTGGCCCTACGGGACGAGCAGTACTTC
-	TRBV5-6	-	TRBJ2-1	CASSLRGARGNEQFF	TGTGCCAGCAGCTTGCGGGGGGCACGGGGCAATGAGCAGTTCTTC
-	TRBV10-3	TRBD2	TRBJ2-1	CAISNRTSMVFNEQFF	TGTGCCATCAGTAATCGGACTAGCATGGTCTTCAATGAGCAGTTCTTC
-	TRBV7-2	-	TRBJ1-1	CASSPRSRWGVGEAFF	TGTGCCAGCAGCCCCCGGTCCCGTTGGGGGGTGGGTGAAGCTTTCTTT
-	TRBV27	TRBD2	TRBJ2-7	CASTLGASGMSSYEQYF	TGTGCCAGCACCTTGGGGGCTAGCGGGATGAGCTCCTACGAGCAGTACTTC
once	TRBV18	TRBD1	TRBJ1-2	CASSPLGQGGILHGYTF	TGTGCCAGCTCACCCCTCGGACAGGGAGGGATACTGCATGGCTACACCTTC
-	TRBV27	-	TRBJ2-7	CASSLSGQTYEQYF	TGTGCCAGCAGTTTATCGGGACAAACATACGAGCAGTACTTC
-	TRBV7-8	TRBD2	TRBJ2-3	CASSRGGAFTDTQYF	TGTGCCAGCAGCCGCGGGGGGGCCTTCACAGATACGCAGTATTTT
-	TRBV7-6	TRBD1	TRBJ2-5	CASSPVPGQGMETQYF	TGTGCCAGCAGCCCCGTGCCGGGACAGGGGATGGAGACCCAGTACTTC
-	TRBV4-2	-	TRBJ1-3	CASSPPGRVSGNTIYF	TGTGCCAGCAGCCCCCCCGGCAGGGTCTCTGGAAACACCATATATTTT
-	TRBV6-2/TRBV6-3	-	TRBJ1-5	CASSYLDNQPQHF	TGTGCCAGCAGTTACCTAGACAATCAGCCCCAGCATTTT
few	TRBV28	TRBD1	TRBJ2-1	CASSPAGGYNEQFF	TGTGCCAGCAGCCCGGCAGGGGGCTACAATGAGCAGTTCTTC